This is a list of T cell receptor beta chains from one sample in a study of blood T cell repertoires in COVID-19. The method was immunoSEQ multiplex PCR; TCRdb's version includes in-frame clones alone and lacks a portion of them. The repertoire holds about 97,000 clones, with 87% as singletons. Specimen: peripheral blood. The source is a human donor in a cohort sampled during active COVID-19. Both conserved end residues are part of each CDR3. D genes are given only for firm matches. The size field is filled for only some rows; it gives once, few, many or a size class.

NA,NA,TRBJ2-4,TRBV28,CASSLNGQHIQYF,TGTGCCAGCAGTTTAAATGGGCAGCACATTCAGTACTTC
TRBD1,NA,TRBJ2-3,TRBV19,CASSMRTGTDTQYF,TGTGCCAGTAGTATGCGGACAGGGACAGATACGCAGTATTTT
NA,few,TRBJ1-6,TRBV7-9,CASSLQGNNSPLHF,TGTGCCAGCAGCTTACAGGGGAATAATTCACCCCTCCACTTT
TRBD1,once,TRBJ1-1,TRBV18,CASSPRDSAFEAFF,TGTGCCAGCTCACCACGGGACAGCGCATTTGAAGCTTTCTTT
NA,NA,TRBJ2-5,TRBV28,CASSFSIETQYF,TGTGCCAGCAGTTTTAGTATTGAGACCCAGTACTTC
TRBD1,NA,TRBJ2-7,TRBV4-1,CASSQEQGAGQYF,TGCGCCAGCAGCCAAGAACAGGGGGCTGGTCAGTACTTC
TRBD2,NA,TRBJ2-1,TRBV3-1/TRBV3-2,CASSRLLAGPYNEQFF,TGTGCCAGCAGCCGACTATTAGCGGGTCCATACAATGAGCAGTTCTTC
NA,NA,TRBJ2-7,TRBV5-1,CASSLGAGGMEQYF,TGCGCCAGCAGCTTGGGCGCCGGGGGTATGGAGCAGTACTTC
TRBD1,NA,TRBJ1-2,TRBV4-3,CASSHGGQDDGYTF,TGCGCCAGCAGCCATGGGGGACAGGACGACGGCTACACCTTC
NA,NA,TRBJ1-1,TRBV6-5,CASSYTGHGNTEAFF,TGTGCCAGCAGTTACACCGGACACGGGAACACTGAAGCTTTCTTT
NA,few,TRBJ1-1,TRBV7-2,CASRPRGATEAFF,TGTGCCAGCAGACCCAGGGGTGCCACTGAAGCTTTCTTT
TRBD1,NA,TRBJ1-5,TRBV4-1,CASSPPGQGGRKHF,TGCGCCAGCAGCCCCCCCGGACAGGGCGGACGAAAACATTTT
TRBD1,NA,TRBJ1-1,TRBV25-1,CASSEYQGADTEAFF,TGTGCCAGCAGTGAATATCAGGGGGCCGACACTGAAGCTTTCTTT
TRBD2,NA,TRBJ2-7,TRBV12-3/TRBV12-4,CASRTSGSYEQYF,TGTGCCAGTAGGACTAGCGGGAGTTACGAGCAGTACTTC
TRBD2,NA,TRBJ2-7,TRBV28,CARERETPYFYEQYF,TGTGCCAGGGAGCGGGAGACCCCCTATTTCTACGAGCAGTACTTC
TRBD1,NA,TRBJ2-7,TRBV5-1,CASRSTGTGVDEQYF,TGCGCCAGCAGGTCGACCGGGACAGGGGTCGACGAGCAGTACTTC
NA,NA,TRBJ1-5,TRBV10-2,CASSGSNRDQPQHF,TGCGCCAGCAGTGGATCGAACAGGGATCAGCCCCAGCATTTT
TRBD1,NA,TRBJ2-1,TRBV5-1,CASSSTGGVEQFF,TGCGCCAGCAGCTCAACAGGGGGCGTCGAGCAGTTCTTC
NA,once,TRBJ1-5,TRBV30,CAWSVQVNQPQHF,TGTGCCTGGAGTGTACAGGTAAATCAGCCCCAGCATTTT
NA,once,TRBJ2-7,TRBV5-1,CASSLRLRQAPYEQYF,TGCGCCAGCAGCTTGCGACTTCGACAGGCCCCCTACGAGCAGTACTTC
NA,NA,TRBJ2-1,TRBV27,CASSLSQGSDNEQFF,TGTGCCAGCAGTTTATCGCAGGGGTCAGACAATGAGCAGTTCTTC
TRBD1,NA,TRBJ1-3,TRBV3-1/TRBV3-2,CASSPGGFGNTIYF,TGTGCCAGCAGCCCAGGGGGTTTCGGAAACACCATATATTTT
TRBD2,once,TRBJ2-7,TRBV10-3,CAIGLAGEGEQYF,TGTGCCATCGGGCTAGCGGGAGAGGGGGAGCAGTACTTC
NA,NA,TRBJ1-2,TRBV5-1,CASSSENSYGYTF,TGCGCCAGCAGCTCCGAAAACAGCTATGGCTACACCTTC
TRBD2,NA,TRBJ2-1,TRBV3-1/TRBV3-2,CASSQGTSGRGGPGNEQFF,TGTGCCAGCAGCCAAGGGACTAGCGGGAGGGGAGGGCCGGGAAATGAGCAGTTCTTC
NA,NA,TRBJ2-1,TRBV27,CASSPDRIRAYNEQFF,TGTGCCAGCAGTCCAGACAGGATTCGAGCCTACAATGAGCAGTTCTTC
NA,once,TRBJ1-2,TRBV18,CASSPNTGLTNYGYTF,TGTGCCAGCTCACCGAATACAGGGTTAACTAACTATGGCTACACCTTC
NA,NA,TRBJ2-3,TRBV29-1,CSVGGRADTQYF,TGCAGCGTGGGGGGGCGGGCAGATACGCAGTATTTT
TRBD2,NA,TRBJ2-7,TRBV6-6,CASSWTSGGYEQYF,TGTGCCAGCAGTTGGACTAGCGGGGGGTACGAGCAGTACTTC
TRBD1,NA,TRBJ2-7,TRBV5-5,CASSRTGTDEQYF,TGTGCCAGCAGCCGGACAGGGACCGACGAGCAGTACTTC
NA,NA,TRBJ1-5,TRBV9,CASSVGGEGPQHF,TGTGCCAGCAGCGTAGGTGGAGAGGGCCCCCAGCATTTT
NA,NA,TRBJ2-1,TRBV13,CASSLGAEGTHNEQFF,TGTGCCAGCAGCTTAGGGGCCGAGGGCACCCACAATGAGCAGTTCTTC
NA,NA,TRBJ1-2,TRBV2,CASSQVDANYGYTF,TGTGCCAGCAGCCAGGTCGATGCTAACTATGGCTACACCTTC
TRBD2,NA,TRBJ2-1,TRBV12-5,CASGLVAGAYYNEQFF,TGTGCTAGTGGTTTGGTAGCGGGGGCTTACTACAATGAGCAGTTCTTC
TRBD2,NA,TRBJ2-3,TRBV19,CASSIKGGGSGGPQYTQYF,TGTGCCAGTAGTATAAAGGGCGGCGGATCGGGAGGGCCTCAATATACGCAGTATTTT
TRBD1,once,TRBJ2-7,TRBV29-1,CSVGSGGSDEQYF,TGCAGCGTTGGCTCAGGGGGAAGCGACGAGCAGTACTTC
NA,NA,TRBJ2-5,TRBV4-3,CASSQVLGRETQYF,TGCGCCAGCAGCCAAGTTTTGGGGAGGGAGACCCAGTACTTC
TRBD2,few,TRBJ2-1,TRBV2,CASRPTSGGNNEQFF,TGTGCCAGCAGGCCCACTAGCGGGGGGAACAATGAGCAGTTCTTC
TRBD2,NA,TRBJ2-3,TRBV5-8,CASSFAGASGVTDTQYF,TGTGCCAGCAGCTTCGCCGGGGCTAGCGGGGTCACAGATACGCAGTATTTT
NA,NA,TRBJ2-1,TRBV30,CAWSVGLVSNEQFF,TGTGCCTGGAGTGTAGGCCTAGTTTCCAATGAGCAGTTCTTC
NA,NA,TRBJ1-6,TRBV6-2/TRBV6-3,CASSYLTENSPLHF,TGTGCCAGCAGTTACTTGACAGAAAATTCACCCCTCCACTTT
NA,once,TRBJ1-5,TRBV29-1,CSVEVGIGGNFQPQHF,TGCAGCGTTGAAGTAGGGATCGGGGGGAACTTTCAGCCCCAGCATTTT
TRBD1,few,TRBJ1-1,TRBV5-1,CASSRTATGDTEAFF,TGCGCCAGCAGCCGTACCGCTACAGGGGACACTGAAGCTTTCTTT
TRBD2,NA,TRBJ2-5,TRBV5-1,CASSPFFGGGSPQETQYF,TGCGCCAGCAGCCCCTTTTTCGGGGGGGGATCACCGCAAGAGACCCAGTACTTC